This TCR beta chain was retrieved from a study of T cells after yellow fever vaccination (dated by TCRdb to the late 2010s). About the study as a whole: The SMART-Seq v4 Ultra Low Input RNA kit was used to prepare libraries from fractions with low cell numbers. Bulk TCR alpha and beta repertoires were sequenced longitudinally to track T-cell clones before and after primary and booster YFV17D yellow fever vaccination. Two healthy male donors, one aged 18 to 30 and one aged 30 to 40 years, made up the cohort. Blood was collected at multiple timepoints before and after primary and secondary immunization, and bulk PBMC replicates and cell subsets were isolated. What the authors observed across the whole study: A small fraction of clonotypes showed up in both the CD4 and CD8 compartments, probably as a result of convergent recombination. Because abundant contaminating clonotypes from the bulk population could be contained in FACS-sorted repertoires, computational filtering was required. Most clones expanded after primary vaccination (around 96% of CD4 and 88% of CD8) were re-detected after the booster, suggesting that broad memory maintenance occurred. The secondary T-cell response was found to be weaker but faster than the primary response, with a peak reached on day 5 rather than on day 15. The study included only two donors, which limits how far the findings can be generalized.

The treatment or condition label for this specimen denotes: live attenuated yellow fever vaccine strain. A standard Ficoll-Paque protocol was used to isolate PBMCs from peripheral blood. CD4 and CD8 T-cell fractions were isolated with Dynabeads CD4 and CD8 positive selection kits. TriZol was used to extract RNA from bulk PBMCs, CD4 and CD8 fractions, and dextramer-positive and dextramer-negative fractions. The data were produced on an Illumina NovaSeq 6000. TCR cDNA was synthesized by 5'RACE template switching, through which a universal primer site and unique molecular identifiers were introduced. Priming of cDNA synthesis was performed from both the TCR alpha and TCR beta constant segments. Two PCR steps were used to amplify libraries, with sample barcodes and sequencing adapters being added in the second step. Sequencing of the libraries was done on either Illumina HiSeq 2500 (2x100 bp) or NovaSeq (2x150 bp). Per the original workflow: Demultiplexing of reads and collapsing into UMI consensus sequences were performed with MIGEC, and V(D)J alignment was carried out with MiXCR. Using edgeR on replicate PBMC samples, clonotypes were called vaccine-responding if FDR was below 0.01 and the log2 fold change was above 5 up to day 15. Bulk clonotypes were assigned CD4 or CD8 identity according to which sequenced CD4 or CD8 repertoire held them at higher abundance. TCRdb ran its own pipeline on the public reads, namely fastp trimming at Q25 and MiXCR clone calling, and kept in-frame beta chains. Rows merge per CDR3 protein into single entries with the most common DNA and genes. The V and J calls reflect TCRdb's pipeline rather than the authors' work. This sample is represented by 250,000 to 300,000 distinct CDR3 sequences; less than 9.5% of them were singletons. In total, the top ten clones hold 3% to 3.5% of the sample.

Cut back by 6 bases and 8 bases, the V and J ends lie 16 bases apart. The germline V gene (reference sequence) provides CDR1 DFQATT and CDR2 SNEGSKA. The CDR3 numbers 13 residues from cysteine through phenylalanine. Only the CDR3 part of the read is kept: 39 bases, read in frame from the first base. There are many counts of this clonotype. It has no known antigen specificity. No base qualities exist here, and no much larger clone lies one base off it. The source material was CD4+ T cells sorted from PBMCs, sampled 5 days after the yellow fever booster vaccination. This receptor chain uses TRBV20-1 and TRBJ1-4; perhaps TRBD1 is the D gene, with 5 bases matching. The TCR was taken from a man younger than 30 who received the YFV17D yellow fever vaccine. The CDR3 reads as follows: CSARDPLAEKLFF. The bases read TGCAGTGCAAGGGACCCGCTGGCGGAAAAACTGTTTTTT.